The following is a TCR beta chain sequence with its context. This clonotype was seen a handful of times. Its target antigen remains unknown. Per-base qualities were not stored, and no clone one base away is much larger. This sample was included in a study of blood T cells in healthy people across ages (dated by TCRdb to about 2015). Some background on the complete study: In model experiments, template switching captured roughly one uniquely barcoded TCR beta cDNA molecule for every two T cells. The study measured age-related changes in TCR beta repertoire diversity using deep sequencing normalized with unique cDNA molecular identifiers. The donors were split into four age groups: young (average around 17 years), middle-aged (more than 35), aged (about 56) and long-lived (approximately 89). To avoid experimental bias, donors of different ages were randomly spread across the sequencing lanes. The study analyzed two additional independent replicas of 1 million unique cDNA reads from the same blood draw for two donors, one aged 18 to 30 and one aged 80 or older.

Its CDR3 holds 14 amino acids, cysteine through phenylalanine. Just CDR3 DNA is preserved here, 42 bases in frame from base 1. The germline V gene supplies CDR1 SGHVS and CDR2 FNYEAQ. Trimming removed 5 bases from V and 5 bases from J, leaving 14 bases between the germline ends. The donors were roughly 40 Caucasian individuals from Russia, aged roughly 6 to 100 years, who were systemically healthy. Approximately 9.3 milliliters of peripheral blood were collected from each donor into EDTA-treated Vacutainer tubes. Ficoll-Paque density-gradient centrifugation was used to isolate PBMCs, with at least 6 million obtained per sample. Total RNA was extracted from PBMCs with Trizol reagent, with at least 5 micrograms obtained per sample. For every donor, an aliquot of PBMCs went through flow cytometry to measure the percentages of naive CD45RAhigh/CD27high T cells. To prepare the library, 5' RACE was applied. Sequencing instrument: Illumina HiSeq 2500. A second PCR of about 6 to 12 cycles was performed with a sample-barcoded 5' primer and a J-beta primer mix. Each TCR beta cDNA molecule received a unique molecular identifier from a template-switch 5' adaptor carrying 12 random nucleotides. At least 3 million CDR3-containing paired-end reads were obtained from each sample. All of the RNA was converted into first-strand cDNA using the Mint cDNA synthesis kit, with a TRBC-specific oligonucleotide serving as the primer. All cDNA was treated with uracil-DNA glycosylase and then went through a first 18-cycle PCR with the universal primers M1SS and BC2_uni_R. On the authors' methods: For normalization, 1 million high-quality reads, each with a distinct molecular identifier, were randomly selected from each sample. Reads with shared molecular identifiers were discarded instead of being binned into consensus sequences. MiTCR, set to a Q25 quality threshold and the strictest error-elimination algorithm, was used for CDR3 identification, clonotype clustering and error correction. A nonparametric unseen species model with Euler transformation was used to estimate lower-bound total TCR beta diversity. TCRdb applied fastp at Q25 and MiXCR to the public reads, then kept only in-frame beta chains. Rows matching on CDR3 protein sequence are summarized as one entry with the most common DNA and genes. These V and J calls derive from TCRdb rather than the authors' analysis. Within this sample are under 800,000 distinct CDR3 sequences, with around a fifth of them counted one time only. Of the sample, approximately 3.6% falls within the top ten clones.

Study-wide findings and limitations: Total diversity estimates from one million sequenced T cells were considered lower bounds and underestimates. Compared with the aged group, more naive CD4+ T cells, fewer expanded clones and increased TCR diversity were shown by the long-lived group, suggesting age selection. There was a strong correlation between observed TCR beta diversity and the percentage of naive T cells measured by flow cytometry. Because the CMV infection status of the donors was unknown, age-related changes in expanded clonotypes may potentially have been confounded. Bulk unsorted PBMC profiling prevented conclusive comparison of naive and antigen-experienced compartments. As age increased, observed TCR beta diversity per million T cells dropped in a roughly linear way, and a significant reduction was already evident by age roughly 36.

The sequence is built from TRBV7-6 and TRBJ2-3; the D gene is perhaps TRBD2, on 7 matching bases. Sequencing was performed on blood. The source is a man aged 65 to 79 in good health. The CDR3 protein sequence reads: CASSSGGGGDTQYF. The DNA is TGTGCCAGCAGCAGCGGCGGGGGCGGAGATACGCAGTATTTT.